A selection of T cell receptor beta chains follows, all from one sample in a study of T cells in Graves' hyperthyroidism and ophthalmopathy. A single record per CDR3 protein comes from TCRdb applying MiXCR to the multiplex PCR reads. The sample comprises some 350,000 distinct CDR3 sequences, 12% to 15% of which are singletons, and approximately 19% rests with the top ten. The sequenced sample was blood. These receptors all come from a woman in her sixties with Graves' ophthalmopathy. Both conserved end residues are part of each CDR3. The D gene is left open where the match is weak. Clone size is shown for a subset of rows, as once, few, many or a class of expanded clone.

v_call: TRBV20-1
cdr3_length: 13
j_call: TRBJ1-3
clone_size: .
d_call: .
cdr3_nt: TGCAGTGCCCTCGGGGGCTCCGGAAACACCATATATTTT
cdr3_aa: CSALGGSGNTIYF

v_call: TRBV9
cdr3_length: 14
j_call: TRBJ2-3
clone_size: .
d_call: .
cdr3_nt: TGTGCCAGCAGCGTATGGGGAACCACAGATACGCAGTATTTT
cdr3_aa: CASSVWGTTDTQYF

v_call: TRBV5-1
cdr3_length: 18
j_call: TRBJ2-1
clone_size: many
d_call: TRBD2
cdr3_nt: TGCGCCAGCAGCTTATCGCTAGCGGGGGGGAGCTCCTACAATGAGCAGTTCTTC
cdr3_aa: CASSLSLAGGSSYNEQFF

v_call: TRBV10-3
cdr3_length: 14
j_call: TRBJ1-2
clone_size: many
d_call: .
cdr3_nt: TGTGCCATCAAGGACTCAACCCCAACGGGTGGCTACACCTTC
cdr3_aa: CAIKDSTPTGGYTF

v_call: TRBV2
cdr3_length: 14
j_call: TRBJ2-3
clone_size: many
d_call: .
cdr3_nt: TGTGCCAGCGGCCGGGACGTAGGCACAGATACGCAGTATTTT
cdr3_aa: CASGRDVGTDTQYF

v_call: TRBV19
cdr3_length: 14
j_call: TRBJ2-5
clone_size: few
d_call: TRBD1
cdr3_nt: TGTGCCAGTAGTATTGGGACAGCACAAGAGACCCAGTACTTC
cdr3_aa: CASSIGTAQETQYF

v_call: TRBV29-1
cdr3_length: 15
j_call: TRBJ1-3
clone_size: .
d_call: .
cdr3_nt: TGCAGCGTTGAAAAAGCAGGGAGCTCCAGAAACACCATATATTTT
cdr3_aa: CSVEKAGSSRNTIYF

v_call: TRBV7-9
cdr3_length: 14
j_call: TRBJ1-6
clone_size: few
d_call: .
cdr3_nt: TGTGCCAGCAGCTTGAACTCCTATAATTCACCCCTCCACTTT
cdr3_aa: CASSLNSYNSPLHF

v_call: TRBV30
cdr3_length: 13
j_call: TRBJ1-6
clone_size: .
d_call: .
cdr3_nt: TGTGCCTGGACCTATAACAAAAATTCACCCCTCCACTTT
cdr3_aa: CAWTYNKNSPLHF

v_call: TRBV5-6
cdr3_length: 16
j_call: TRBJ2-1
clone_size: many
d_call: .
cdr3_nt: TGTGCCAGCAGCCGGAGACTGGCCCCCTCCTACAATGAGCAGTTCTTC
cdr3_aa: CASSRRLAPSYNEQFF

v_call: TRBV4-1
cdr3_length: 15
j_call: TRBJ2-1
clone_size: many
d_call: TRBD2
cdr3_nt: TGCGCCAGCAGCCTAGCGGGATTCTTCTACAATGAGCAGTTCTTC
cdr3_aa: CASSLAGFFYNEQFF

v_call: TRBV6-2/TRBV6-3
cdr3_length: 15
j_call: TRBJ1-5
clone_size: many
d_call: TRBD1
cdr3_nt: TGTGCCAGCAGCCGTATAGGGACAGGCGATCAGCCCCAGCATTTT
cdr3_aa: CASSRIGTGDQPQHF

v_call: TRBV18
cdr3_length: 15
j_call: TRBJ2-2
clone_size: .
d_call: .
cdr3_nt: TGTGCCAGCCAACGGGACTCCATCACCACCGGGGAGCTGTTTTTT
cdr3_aa: CASQRDSITTGELFF

v_call: TRBV18
cdr3_length: 14
j_call: TRBJ2-2
clone_size: many
d_call: .
cdr3_nt: TGTGCCAGCTCAACCATAACAAACACCGGGGAGCTGTTTTTT
cdr3_aa: CASSTITNTGELFF

v_call: TRBV2
cdr3_length: 14
j_call: TRBJ1-5
clone_size: many
d_call: TRBD1
cdr3_nt: TGTGCCAGCAGTGAACCAGGGGGCCATCAGCCCCAGCATTTT
cdr3_aa: CASSEPGGHQPQHF

v_call: TRBV7-3
cdr3_length: 13
j_call: TRBJ2-7
clone_size: many
d_call: .
cdr3_nt: TGTGCCAGCAGCTTGCAGCCGGGCTACGAGCAGTACTTC
cdr3_aa: CASSLQPGYEQYF

v_call: TRBV19
cdr3_length: 14
j_call: TRBJ2-7
clone_size: .
d_call: TRBD2
cdr3_nt: TGTGCCAGCGGACAGGGACTAGCGGGGTACGAGCAGTACTTC
cdr3_aa: CASGQGLAGYEQYF

v_call: TRBV27
cdr3_length: 14
j_call: TRBJ2-1
clone_size: .
d_call: TRBD2
cdr3_nt: TGTGCCAGCAGTTCGGCTCTAGCGGTCAATGAGCAGTTCTTC
cdr3_aa: CASSSALAVNEQFF

v_call: TRBV11-2
cdr3_length: 15
j_call: TRBJ2-3
clone_size: many
d_call: .
cdr3_nt: TGTGCCAGCAGCCCGGCCGGCAGGCCGCGGGGTACGCAGTATTTT
cdr3_aa: CASSPAGRPRGTQYF

v_call: TRBV20-1
cdr3_length: 13
j_call: TRBJ2-1
clone_size: many
d_call: .
cdr3_nt: TGCAGGGGGGACGGGGGCTCCTACAATGAGCAGTTCTTC
cdr3_aa: CRGDGGSYNEQFF

v_call: TRBV28
cdr3_length: 15
j_call: TRBJ1-6
clone_size: .
d_call: .
cdr3_nt: TGTGCCAGCAGTTCTAGACAGGCCTATAATTCACCCCTCCACTTT
cdr3_aa: CASSSRQAYNSPLHF

v_call: TRBV11-2
cdr3_length: 16
j_call: TRBJ1-1
clone_size: many
d_call: .
cdr3_nt: TGTGCCAGCAGCCCCGCAACTCAGGGTCCCTTGGCTGAAGCTTTCTTT
cdr3_aa: CASSPATQGPLAEAFF

v_call: TRBV28
cdr3_length: 15
j_call: TRBJ1-6
clone_size: .
d_call: TRBD1
cdr3_nt: TGTGCCAGCAGTTCTCGACAGGGCCCGAATTCACCCCTCCACTTT
cdr3_aa: CASSSRQGPNSPLHF

v_call: TRBV20-1
cdr3_length: 14
j_call: TRBJ1-5
clone_size: many
d_call: TRBD1
cdr3_nt: TGCAGTGCTAGAGCCCTGACAGGGTCCCGGCCCCAGCATTTT
cdr3_aa: CSARALTGSRPQHF

v_call: TRBV7-2
cdr3_length: 14
j_call: TRBJ2-3
clone_size: .
d_call: .
cdr3_nt: TGTGCCAGCAGCTTAAATATAGTGACAGATACGCAGTATTTT
cdr3_aa: CASSLNIVTDTQYF

v_call: TRBV2
cdr3_length: 15
j_call: TRBJ2-1
clone_size: many
d_call: TRBD1
cdr3_nt: TGTGCCAGCAGCCGACAGGGTCCCACCTACAATGAGCAGTTCTTC
cdr3_aa: CASSRQGPTYNEQFF

v_call: TRBV10-2
cdr3_length: 17
j_call: TRBJ2-1
clone_size: .
d_call: TRBD2
cdr3_nt: TGCGCCAGCAGTGAGTCGATAGCGGGAGGGCCGAGGGATGAGCAGTTCTTC
cdr3_aa: CASSESIAGGPRDEQFF

v_call: TRBV5-8
cdr3_length: 17
j_call: TRBJ2-5
clone_size: many
d_call: TRBD2
cdr3_nt: TGTGCCAGCAGCTTCGGACTAGCGGGAGGGTCAGGGGAGACCCAGTACTTC
cdr3_aa: CASSFGLAGGSGETQYF

v_call: TRBV3-1
cdr3_length: 20
j_call: TRBJ2-4
clone_size: .
d_call: TRBD2
cdr3_nt: TGTGCCAGCAGCCAAGAGGGGGTTAGCGGGAGGGTAAGAGGCAAAAACATTCAGTACTTC
cdr3_aa: CASSQEGVSGRVRGKNIQYF

v_call: TRBV7-2
cdr3_length: 15
j_call: TRBJ2-1
clone_size: .
d_call: TRBD2
cdr3_nt: TGTGCCAGCAGCTTAAGGTCGGGAGGGCCCAATGAGCAGTTCTTC
cdr3_aa: CASSLRSGGPNEQFF

v_call: TRBV27
cdr3_length: 16
j_call: TRBJ2-4
clone_size: .
d_call: TRBD2
cdr3_nt: TGTGCCAGCAGTTCCAGACTAGCGGGAGGGCCAAGCATTCAGTACTTC
cdr3_aa: CASSSRLAGGPSIQYF

v_call: TRBV29-1
cdr3_length: 13
j_call: TRBJ1-1
clone_size: many
d_call: TRBD1
cdr3_nt: TGCAGCGTCTGTACAGGGGAAGAAACTGAAGCTTTCTTT
cdr3_aa: CSVCTGEETEAFF

v_call: TRBV11-3
cdr3_length: 15
j_call: TRBJ2-3
clone_size: few
d_call: TRBD1
cdr3_nt: TGTACCAGTAGTATCCCGGGACAGGGGGCTTATACGCAGTATTTT
cdr3_aa: CTSSIPGQGAYTQYF

v_call: TRBV20-1
cdr3_length: 13
j_call: TRBJ2-7
clone_size: many
d_call: .
cdr3_nt: TGCAGTGCTAGAAGGGGCGGGACCTACGAGCAGTACTTC
cdr3_aa: CSARRGGTYEQYF

v_call: TRBV5-1
cdr3_length: 14
j_call: TRBJ2-1
clone_size: many
d_call: .
cdr3_nt: TGCGCCAGCAGCTCGAGGGAGTCCTACAATGAGCAGTTCTTC
cdr3_aa: CASSSRESYNEQFF

v_call: TRBV9
cdr3_length: 14
j_call: TRBJ2-7
clone_size: few
d_call: .
cdr3_nt: TGTGCCAGCAGCGACGGGACGGACTTGAACGAGCAGTACTTC
cdr3_aa: CASSDGTDLNEQYF

v_call: TRBV6-1
cdr3_length: 15
j_call: TRBJ2-7
clone_size: many
d_call: .
cdr3_nt: TGTGCCAGCAGTGAAGATGGGGGAGGATCCTACGAGCAGTACTTC
cdr3_aa: CASSEDGGGSYEQYF

v_call: TRBV7-2
cdr3_length: 13
j_call: TRBJ1-5
clone_size: .
d_call: .
cdr3_nt: TGTGCCGGATCACCGGGGCTGGGTCAGCCCCAGCATTTT
cdr3_aa: CAGSPGLGQPQHF

v_call: TRBV19
cdr3_length: 15
j_call: TRBJ2-4
clone_size: few
d_call: .
cdr3_nt: TGTGCCAGTAGTGGACCCGTACTAGCCAAAAACATTCAGTACTTC
cdr3_aa: CASSGPVLAKNIQYF

v_call: TRBV11-2
cdr3_length: 15
j_call: TRBJ2-5
clone_size: many
d_call: .
cdr3_nt: TGTGCCAGCAGCTCCGGACGGCGTGGGTTTGAGACCCAGTACTTC
cdr3_aa: CASSSGRRGFETQYF

v_call: TRBV20-1
cdr3_length: 13
j_call: TRBJ1-6
clone_size: .
d_call: .
cdr3_nt: TGCAGTGCTAGAGAAGGCAGTAGGTCACCCCTCCACTTT
cdr3_aa: CSAREGSRSPLHF

v_call: TRBV29-1
cdr3_length: 12
j_call: TRBJ1-1
clone_size: few
d_call: .
cdr3_nt: TGCAGCGCGGGACCGACGAACACTGAAGCTTTCTTT
cdr3_aa: CSAGPTNTEAFF

v_call: TRBV9
cdr3_length: 13
j_call: TRBJ2-7
clone_size: .
d_call: TRBD2
cdr3_nt: TGTGCCAGCAATAGGGAGGGCCACGGCGAGCAGTACTTC
cdr3_aa: CASNREGHGEQYF

v_call: TRBV18
cdr3_length: 14
j_call: TRBJ2-5
clone_size: few
d_call: .
cdr3_nt: TGTGCCAGCTCACGAGGGGCCACTCAAGAGACCCAGTACTTC
cdr3_aa: CASSRGATQETQYF

v_call: TRBV28
cdr3_length: 16
j_call: TRBJ2-3
clone_size: many
d_call: TRBD2
cdr3_nt: TGTGCCAGCAGTTTTAGGGGCGGGAGACTCACAGATACGCAGTATTTT
cdr3_aa: CASSFRGGRLTDTQYF

v_call: TRBV6-1
cdr3_length: 15
j_call: TRBJ2-7
clone_size: .
d_call: TRBD1
cdr3_nt: TGTGCCAGCAGGAATCGGGGACAGGGGCTGTACGAGCAGTACTTC
cdr3_aa: CASRNRGQGLYEQYF

v_call: TRBV6-1
cdr3_length: 14
j_call: TRBJ2-1
clone_size: many
d_call: .
cdr3_nt: TGTGCCAGCAGCGGACTGGGTCTCTACAATGAGCAGTTCTTC
cdr3_aa: CASSGLGLYNEQFF

v_call: TRBV11-2
cdr3_length: 15
j_call: TRBJ2-1
clone_size: .
d_call: TRBD2
cdr3_nt: TGTGCCAGCAGCTTGAGCGGGGGCCACTACAATGAGCAGTTCTTC
cdr3_aa: CASSLSGGHYNEQFF

v_call: TRBV27
cdr3_length: 14
j_call: TRBJ2-7
clone_size: .
d_call: .
cdr3_nt: TGTGCCAGCAGTGATGTGGGGCCTCCTAGAGAGCAGTACTTC
cdr3_aa: CASSDVGPPREQYF

v_call: TRBV20-1
cdr3_length: 12
j_call: TRBJ1-5
clone_size: few
d_call: .
cdr3_nt: TGCAGTGCCTTACTTAGCAATCAGCCCCAGCATTTT
cdr3_aa: CSALLSNQPQHF

v_call: TRBV28
cdr3_length: 13
j_call: TRBJ1-2
clone_size: many
d_call: .
cdr3_nt: TGTGCCAGCAGTACCGGGGTTTCCTATGGCTACACCTTC
cdr3_aa: CASSTGVSYGYTF